The source of this TCR beta chain is a study of blood T cell repertoires in COVID-19. Study-wide background: Acute and convalescent COVID-19 samples came from the United States, Italy and Spain. Sample material is recorded as cDNA or gDNA derived from T cells, B-cell-depleted T cells, or PBMCs.

As originally analysed: Estimation of nucleated cell counts relied on the amplification of reference gene primers. The repertoire was sequenced with immunoSEQ multiplex PCR; TCRdb's copy has only in-frame clones and lacks some. V, J and clone size derive from that table, while D and trimming were established from the DNA sequence. Here the sample spans more than 95,000 clones, approximately 90% being singletons. The sample comprised peripheral blood. The sequence came from an elderly woman with acute or convalescent COVID-19.

For the CDR3, the DNA is TGCGCCAGCAGCTTGCTAAATCGACAGGGTGGTGAAAAACTGTTTTTT. Protein: CASSLLNRQGGEKLFF. The gene calls are TRBV5-1 and TRBJ1-4; 7 nucleotides line up with TRBD1. CDR3 length equals 16 residues. Germline CDR1 is SGHRS and CDR2 is YFSETQ. Trimming took 1 base from V and 7 from J; bases not matched to a gene: 10.